This record looks at one TCR beta chain sequence and its context. The antigen it recognizes is unknown. Base qualities are not provided; no much larger clone lies one nucleotide away. The library was produced with the immunoSEQ multiplex PCR assay. A mixture of 60 forward primers for TCR Vbeta segments and 13 reverse primers for TCR Jbeta segments was used in the multiplex PCR. The CDR3 region of rearranged TCR beta genes was amplified from genomic DNA with a multiplex PCR assay. Amplified TCR beta libraries were sequenced as 87-base-pair reads on the Illumina HiSeq System. The published analysis was carried out like this. A later analysis counted tens of millions of unique TCR beta chains across the 700 or so repertoires, and 10 million to 11 million of these chains were shared by at least two donors. Raw reads were error-corrected and collapsed into unique sequences by a nearest-neighbor algorithm in which closely related sequences were merged to remove PCR and sequencing errors. To assign V, D and J gene segments, CDR3 sequences were aligned to IMGT reference sequences. For a sequence to be retained, a match of at least six nucleotides was required to both a V gene segment and a J gene segment. Rearrangements were classified as productive when the CDR3 lacked stop codons and remained in frame with V and J, and all other rearrangements were classified as non-productive. CDR3 was defined according to IMGT convention as the region running from the second conserved V-encoded cysteine to the conserved J-encoded phenylalanine. Sequences without an unambiguous match to a single V gene segment were excluded from the earlier analysis of 450 to 650 of the donors. In an earlier analysis of several hundred of the donors, a V segment was called functional when productive rearrangements were above 56.7%, and segregating when the standard deviation between donors exceeded 5%. A statistical classification framework was built for diagnosing cytomegalovirus status from the catalog of TCR beta chain sequences. In a later analysis, TCR nucleotide sequences were compared against IMGT/GENE-DB human TR gene sequences so that V and J genes could be assigned. Using the TCRdist pipeline, a later analysis assigned CDR3 sequences along with most-parsimonious VDJ recombination scenarios. In a later analysis, every TCR beta chain was defined by the combination of its CDR3 amino acid sequence and its V-gene family, and reads without a unique V-gene family were dropped. As a way to deal with suspected cross-contamination and a sequencing artifact, a later analysis dropped 500 to 700 nucleotide sequences that were highly shared and had low generation probability. A later analysis calculated a clonal expansion index for each public chain from normalized within-repertoire ranks of inferred template counts. In a later analysis, generation probabilities were computed using a VDJ recombination model fitted to out-of-frame rearrangements, and the results were checked against IGoR. In a later analysis, hypergeometric tests were used to score TCR-TCR, TCR-HLA and TCR-CMV co-occurrence, with a repertoire-size bias correction applied to TCR pairs. False discovery rates were estimated in a later analysis by permuting HLA or CMV assignments 20 times. In a later analysis, co-occurring TCRs were grouped with DBSCAN, and TCRdist sequence similarity was added when clustering was performed within HLA-allele-positive subsets. Repertoires with fewer than 30,000 or more than 120,000 public chains, plus five repertoires with anomalous nucleotide sharing, were excluded from co-occurrence clustering. Not all clones reach the TCRdb copy of this immuneACCESS table, which keeps in-frame sequences only. Checked studies attribute under half of the gap to unresolved V genes and leave the rest unexplained. That table supplies the V and J calls and clone size; D and trimming were determined from the DNA. The sample includes 130,000 to 150,000 clones, with approximately 80% observed a single time. In total, the top ten clones hold 9% to 10% of the sample.

This sample was taken from a study of cytomegalovirus exposure and HLA in healthy donors (dated by TCRdb to about 2017). With respect to the entire study: In an earlier analysis of approximately 640 of the donors, around 290 Gb of sequence data and approximately 120 million unique TCR beta sequences from about 190 million T cells were reported. The number of donors typed differed by locus, with roughly 629-640 for A, B, C, DRB1 and DQB1, 522 for DQA1, approximately 570 for DPA1, and some 440 for DPB1. Class I and class II HLA loci were covered by the typing at four-digit resolution. Every discovery cohort repertoire had been produced on one sequencing platform. The study used immunosequencing to profile the T cell repertoires of approximately 630 subjects and linked those repertoires to cytomegalovirus serostatus. Because of strong linkage in the cohort, a few DR-DQ haplotypes were treated as single units for association and clustering. Donor age, sex, ethnicity and CMV serostatus were compiled alongside the repertoire data. A later genetic analysis took genome-wide SNP genotypes for about 65% of the 666 donors and used that subset as a discovery cohort. The aim of the study was to test whether cataloging public T cell receptors could identify signatures of past pathogen exposure. In a later analysis, previously published TCR beta repertoires from more than 500 donors were re-analyzed and high-resolution HLA genotyping was added so that TCR occurrence patterns could be studied. Along with the approximately 600-subject first cohort, a separate validation cohort of over a hundred different subjects was used. Roughly 300 gigabases of sequencing data and tens of millions of unique TCR sequences were included in an early release covering several hundred HLA-typed donors. To predict cytomegalovirus infection status, the study combined high-throughput TCR immunosequencing, statistical association of individual TCRs with disease status, and machine learning. On average, roughly 240,000 unique TCR beta nucleotide sequences were sequenced per donor among fewer than 500 genotyped donors of the cohort, with roughly 18% of those sequences being non-productive. Rather than using new phenotypic data, the later analysis identified candidate immune exposures from TCR beta sequences and from how often those sequences occurred across donors. Among the approximately 420 genotyped donors, about 85% belonged to the genetic ancestry cluster associated with self-reported Caucasian donors. An earlier analysis of around 540 of the donors applied high-throughput TCR beta sequencing to assess whether each TCR beta V gene segment acted as functional or pseudogenic.

The paper's findings and limits, for the study overall: Because counts were too low, 15 or so rarely observed V segments, including chromosome 9 orphons, were excluded from the earlier analysis of under 650 of the donors. The cohort was sequenced for TCR beta chains only, and without alpha or paired-chain data the features that could be detected were limited. Compared with the approximately 600-donor mean, donors in an Asian-associated ancestry cluster had fewer N-insertions in productive TCRs, according to a later genetic analysis. The study gave a list of 150 to 200 TCR beta chains associated with cytomegalovirus. A further reported finding was that TCR beta sequences accurately predicted the HLA-A and HLA-B alleles for most subjects in the first cohort. Because some donors lacked HLA typing at each locus, the association tests relied only on the typed subset. A cluster of highly shared sequence variants was judged likely to be a technical artifact of the sequencing pipeline. Cytomegalovirus status was reported to be diagnosed by the classifier with high specificity and sensitivity in both the original and validation cohorts. Specific HLA alleles were associated with about 17,000 TCR beta sequences at a false discovery rate of 0.05 in a later analysis. A later genetic analysis associated a missense DCLRE1C variant with V-gene and J-gene trimming of TCR beta chains, and an independent cohort replicated the association. According to a later analysis, most CMV-associated TCR beta chains appeared to be HLA-restricted, and the HLA associations seemed to be driven largely by CMV exposure. Sequencing depth was assumed to be roughly uniform across donors in the presence/absence analyses, though that assumption may not hold. In a later analysis, HLA-associated TCR beta chains showed more clonal expansion and lower generation probabilities than non-associated chains that were equally common. It was suggested by the authors that the approach could potentially be generalized to other disease states and immunological phenotypes. Because the 87-base-pair reads could not distinguish some IMGT-functional V segments, including TRBV6-2 and TRBV6-3, those segments were excluded. In a later analysis, TCR association rates were found to vary across HLA loci, with the most associated TCRs seen for DRB1 alleles and the fewest for HLA-C alleles. Broadly in line with IMGT annotations, most TCR beta V segments showed up in productive rearrangements about 87% or about 30% of the time in an earlier analysis of several hundred of the donors. When HLA alleles, especially DR and DQ, strongly co-occurred, attributing TCR associations to individual alleles was difficult. For the cohort, immune exposure information was limited to CMV serostatus. Correlated functional status among segregating V segments might reflect linkage disequilibrium, but an unknown experimental factor could not be ruled out. Most TCR sequences were seen in very few donors, while some public TCRs were found in many individuals. In a later analysis, several top co-occurrence clusters were reported to appear linked to parvovirus B19, influenza, CMV and Epstein-Barr virus. A few of the identified cytomegalovirus-associated TCR beta chains were confirmed in vitro to be specific for cytomegalovirus antigens.

The germline V gene gives CDR1 as MDHEN and CDR2 as SYDVKM. Including cysteine and phenylalanine, the CDR3 has 15 amino acids. Here the CDR3 DNA is all that survives: 45 bases in frame from base 1. Germline trimming amounts to 3 bases on V and 3 bases on J, with 4 as the count of junction bases outside the gene matches. The cohort comprised several hundred healthy bone marrow donors. At the time of sampling, all cohort members were nominally healthy, though unrecorded immune exposures were likely present. The donor tested CMV seropositive, placing the donor among the approximately 290 seropositive members of the cohort. Every donor gave a peripheral blood sample, and the peripheral blood mononuclear cells from that sample were used for TCR beta sequencing. The Qiagen DNeasy Blood Extraction Kit was used to extract genomic DNA from the blood cell samples.

The sequence derives from a woman aged 55-70 years in good health and CMV-seropositive. Material: PBMCs. Recombination linked TRBV28 to TRBJ2-1, with TRBD2 identical over 8 junction bases. The CDR3 corresponds to CASSFPGGNYNEQFF. The sequenced DNA is TGTGCCAGCAGTTTTCCGGGAGGGAACTACAATGAGCAGTTCTTC.